Listed here is a single T cell receptor (beta chain). The antigen is unknown. This sample is drawn from a study of vaccination and CD4 T cells after COVID-19. The Oncomine TCR Beta short-read assay sequenced DNA from cultured CD4+ T cells. TCRdb itself ran the PCR reads through MiXCR, one entry per CDR3 protein. The sample contains just under 20,000 distinct CDR3 sequences, 40% to 45% of which appear only once. V gave up 3 bases and J gave up 3 bases; unmatched junction bases: 11. This CDR3 contains 17 residues. The treatment here: approximately 11-day PBMC culture with coronavirus spike peptide pools or control peptides (ViraFEST assay). ViraFEST grew antigen-specific T cells using peptide pools, then sequenced TCRs. PBMCs were cultured at some 2.1 million per well with roughly 10 IU/ml IL-2 and 10 ug/ml peptide pools. The authors swapped half the medium for fresh IL-2 medium on days 3 and 7. Broader study findings: Sampling was limited to relatively few convalescent patients, with no early post-infection timepoints studied.

Source: CD4+ T cells from blood, cultured in vitro, taken before SARS-CoV-2 vaccination. V and J are TRBV12-3 or TRBV12-4 and TRBJ2-5, with 9 bases fitting TRBD2. The TCR originated in a human donor who received a COVID-19 vaccine. The CDR3 DNA reads as TGTGCCAGCAGTTTGTTTAGAAGTAGCGGGGGTAAAGAGACCCAGTACTTC. Its protein is CASSLFRSSGGKETQYF.